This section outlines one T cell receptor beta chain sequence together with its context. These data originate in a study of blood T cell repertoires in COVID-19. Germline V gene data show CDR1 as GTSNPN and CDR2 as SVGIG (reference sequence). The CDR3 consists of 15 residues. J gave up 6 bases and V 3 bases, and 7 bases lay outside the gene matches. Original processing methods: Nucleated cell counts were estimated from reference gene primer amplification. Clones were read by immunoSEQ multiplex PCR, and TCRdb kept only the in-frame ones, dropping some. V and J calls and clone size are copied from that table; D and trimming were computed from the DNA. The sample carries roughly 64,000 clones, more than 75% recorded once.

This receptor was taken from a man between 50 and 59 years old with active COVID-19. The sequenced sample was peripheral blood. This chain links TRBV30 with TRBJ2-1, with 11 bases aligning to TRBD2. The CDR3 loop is CAWSKTSGVVNEQFF. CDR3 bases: TGTGCCTGGAGCAAGACTAGCGGGGTCGTCAATGAGCAGTTCTTC.